This record looks at one T cell receptor (beta chain) sequence and its context. The CDR3 is made up of 14 amino acids. Trimming took 1 base from V and 8 from J, leaving 14 bases between them. The sample originates from a study of human T cells and chemical hapten exposure. Looking at the study overall: In the approximately 25-week study, patients were dosed weekly with diphenylcyclopropenone on the scalp throughout. DPC (0.01%) was patch tested on the upper back and read at 6 days.

The library tagged individual cDNA molecules with unique molecular identifiers. TCRdb re-analysed the RACE reads in MiXCR, keeping a single row per CDR3 protein. The sample records about 60,000 distinct CDR3 sequences, over 7.5% being singletons. Regarding time point: patch test 1, 2 weeks after DPC sensitization. Treatment reported: therapeutic diphenylcyclopropenone sensitization with weekly scalp DPC. Sequencing used whole blood, obtained in connection with sensitization to the hapten diphenylcyclopropenone (DPC). This chain joins TRBV12-3 or TRBV12-4 and TRBJ1-2; no definite D call. This receptor was taken from a woman in her thirties or forties with alopecia areata. Some clones in this sample may be carry-over from other donors' samples. CDR3: CASSLVTRSWGYTF. CDR3 nucleotides: TGTGCCAGCAGTTTAGTGACCAGGTCCTGGGGCTACACCTTC.